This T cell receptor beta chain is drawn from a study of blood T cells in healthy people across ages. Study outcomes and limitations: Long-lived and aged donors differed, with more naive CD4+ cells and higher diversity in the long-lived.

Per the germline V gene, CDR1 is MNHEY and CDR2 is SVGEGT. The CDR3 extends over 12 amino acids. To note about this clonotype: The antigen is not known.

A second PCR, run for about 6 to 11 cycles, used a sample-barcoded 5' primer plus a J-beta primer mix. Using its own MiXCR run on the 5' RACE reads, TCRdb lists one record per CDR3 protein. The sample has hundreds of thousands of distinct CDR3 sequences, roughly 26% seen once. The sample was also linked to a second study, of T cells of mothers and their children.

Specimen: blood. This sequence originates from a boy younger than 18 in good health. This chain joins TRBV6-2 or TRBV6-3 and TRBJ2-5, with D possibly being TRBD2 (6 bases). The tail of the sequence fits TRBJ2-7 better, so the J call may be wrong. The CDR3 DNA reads TGTGCCAGCGGGGGGACGGCCCACGAGCAGTACTTC. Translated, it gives CASGGTAHEQYF.